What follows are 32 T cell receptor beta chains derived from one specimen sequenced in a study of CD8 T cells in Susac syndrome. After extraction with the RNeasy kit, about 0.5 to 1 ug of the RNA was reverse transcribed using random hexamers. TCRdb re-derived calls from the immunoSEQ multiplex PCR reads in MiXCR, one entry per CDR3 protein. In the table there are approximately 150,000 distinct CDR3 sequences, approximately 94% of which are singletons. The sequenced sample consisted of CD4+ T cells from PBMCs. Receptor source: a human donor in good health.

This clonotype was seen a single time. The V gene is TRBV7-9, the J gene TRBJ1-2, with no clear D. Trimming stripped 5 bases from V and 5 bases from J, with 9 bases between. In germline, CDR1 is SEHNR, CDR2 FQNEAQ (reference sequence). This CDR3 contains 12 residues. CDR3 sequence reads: CASSHGLYGYTF. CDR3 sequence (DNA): TGTGCCAGCAGCCACGGACTGTATGGCTACACCTTC.

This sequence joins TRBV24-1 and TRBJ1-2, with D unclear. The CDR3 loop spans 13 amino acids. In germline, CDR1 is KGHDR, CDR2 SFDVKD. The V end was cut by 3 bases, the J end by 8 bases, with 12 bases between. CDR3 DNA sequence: TGTGCCACCAGTGATCTGTCTGTGTCCGGCTACACCTTC. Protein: CATSDLSVSGYTF.

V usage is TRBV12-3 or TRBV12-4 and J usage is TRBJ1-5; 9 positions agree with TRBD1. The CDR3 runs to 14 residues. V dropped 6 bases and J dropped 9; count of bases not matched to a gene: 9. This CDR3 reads CASSPGQGVGPQHF. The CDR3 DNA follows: TGTGCCAGCAGCCCGGGACAGGGAGTCGGGCCCCAGCATTTT.

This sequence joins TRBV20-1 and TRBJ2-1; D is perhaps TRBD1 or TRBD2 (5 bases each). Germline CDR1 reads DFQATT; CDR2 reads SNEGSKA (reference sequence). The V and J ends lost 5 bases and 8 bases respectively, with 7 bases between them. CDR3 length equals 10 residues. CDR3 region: CSALGHEQFF. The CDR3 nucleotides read TGCAGTGCTCTGGGACATGAGCAGTTCTTC.

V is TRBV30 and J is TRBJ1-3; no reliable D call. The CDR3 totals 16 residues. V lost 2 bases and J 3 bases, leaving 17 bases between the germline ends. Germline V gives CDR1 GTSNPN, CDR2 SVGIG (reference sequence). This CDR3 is CAWSRSSTMYGNTIYF. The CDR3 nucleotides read TGTGCCTGGAGTAGGAGCAGTACGATGTATGGAAACACCATATATTTT.

DNA for the CDR3: TGTGCCAGCAGTTACCCCAGGCCGGGACAGGGGATAACGCCGGGGGGCTACACCTTC. Residues: CASSYPRPGQGITPGGYTF. The gene calls are TRBV6-5 and TRBJ1-2, with TRBD1 matching 10 bases. Unmatched junction bases numbered 20, after V lost 2 bases and J lost 8 bases. The CDR3 contains 19 residues. The germline gives CDR1 MNHEY, CDR2 SVGAGI.

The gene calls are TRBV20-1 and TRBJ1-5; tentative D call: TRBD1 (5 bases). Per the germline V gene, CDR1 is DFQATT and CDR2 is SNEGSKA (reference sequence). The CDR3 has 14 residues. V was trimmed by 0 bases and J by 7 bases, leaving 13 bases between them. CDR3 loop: CSARDRRGWQPQHF. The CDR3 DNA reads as TGCAGTGCTAGAGATCGGCGGGGCTGGCAGCCCCAGCATTTT.

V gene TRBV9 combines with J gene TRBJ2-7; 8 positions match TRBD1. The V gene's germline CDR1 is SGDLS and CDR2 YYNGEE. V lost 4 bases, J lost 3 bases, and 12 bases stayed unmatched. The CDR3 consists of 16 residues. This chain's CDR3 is CASSPHGTGGIYEQYF. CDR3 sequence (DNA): TGTGCCAGCAGCCCACACGGGACAGGAGGGATCTACGAGCAGTACTTC.

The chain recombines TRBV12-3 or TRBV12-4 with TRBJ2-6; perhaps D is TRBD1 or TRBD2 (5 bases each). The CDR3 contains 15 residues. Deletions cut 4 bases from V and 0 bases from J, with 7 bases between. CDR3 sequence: CASSWGSSGANVLTF. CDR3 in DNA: TGTGCCAGCAGTTGGGGGAGCTCTGGGGCCAACGTCCTGACTTTC.

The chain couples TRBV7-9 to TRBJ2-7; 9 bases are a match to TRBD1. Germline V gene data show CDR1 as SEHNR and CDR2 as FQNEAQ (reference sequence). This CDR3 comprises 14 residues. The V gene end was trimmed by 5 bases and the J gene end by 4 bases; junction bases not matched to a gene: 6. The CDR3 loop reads CASSPLTGGYEQYF. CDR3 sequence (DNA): TGTGCCAGCAGCCCCCTGACAGGGGGATACGAGCAGTACTTC.

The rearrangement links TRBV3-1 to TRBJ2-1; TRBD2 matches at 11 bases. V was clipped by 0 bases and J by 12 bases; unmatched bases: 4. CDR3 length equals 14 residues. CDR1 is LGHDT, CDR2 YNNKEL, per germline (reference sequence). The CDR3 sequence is CASSQERLAGGQFF. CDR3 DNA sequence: TGTGCCAGCAGCCAAGAACGGCTAGCGGGAGGGCAGTTCTTC.

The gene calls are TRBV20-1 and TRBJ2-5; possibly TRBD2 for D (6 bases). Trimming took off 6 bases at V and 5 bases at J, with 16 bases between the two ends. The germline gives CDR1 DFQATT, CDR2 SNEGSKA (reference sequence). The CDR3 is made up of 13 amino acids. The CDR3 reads CSAEQAGRETQYF. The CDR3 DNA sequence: TGCAGTGCCGAGCAGGCGGGGAGGGAGACCCAGTACTTC.

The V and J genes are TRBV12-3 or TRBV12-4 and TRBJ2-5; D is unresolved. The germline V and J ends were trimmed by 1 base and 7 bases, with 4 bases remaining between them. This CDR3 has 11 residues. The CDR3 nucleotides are TGTGCCAGCAGTTTAGAGGGGACCCAGTACTTC. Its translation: CASSLEGTQYF.

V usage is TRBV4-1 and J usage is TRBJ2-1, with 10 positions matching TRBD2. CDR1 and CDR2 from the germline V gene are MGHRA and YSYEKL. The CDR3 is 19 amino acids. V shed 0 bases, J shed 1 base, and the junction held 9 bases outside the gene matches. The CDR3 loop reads CASSQDPAGGPSSYNEQFF. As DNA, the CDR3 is TGCGCCAGCAGCCAAGACCCAGCGGGAGGGCCCTCGTCCTACAATGAGCAGTTCTTC.

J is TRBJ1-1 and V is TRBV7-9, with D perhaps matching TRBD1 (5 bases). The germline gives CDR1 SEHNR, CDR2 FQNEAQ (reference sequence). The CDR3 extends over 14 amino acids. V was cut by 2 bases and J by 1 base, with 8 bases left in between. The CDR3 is CASSLLGPNTEAFF. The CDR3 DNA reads TGTGCCAGCAGCTTACTGGGACCGAACACTGAAGCTTTCTTT.

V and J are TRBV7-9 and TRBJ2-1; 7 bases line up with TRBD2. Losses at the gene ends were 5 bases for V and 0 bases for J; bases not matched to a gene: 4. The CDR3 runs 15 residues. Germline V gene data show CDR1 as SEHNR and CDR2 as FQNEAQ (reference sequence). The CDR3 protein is CASSPTSSSYNEQFF. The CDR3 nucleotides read TGTGCCAGCAGCCCGACTAGCAGCTCCTACAATGAGCAGTTCTTC.

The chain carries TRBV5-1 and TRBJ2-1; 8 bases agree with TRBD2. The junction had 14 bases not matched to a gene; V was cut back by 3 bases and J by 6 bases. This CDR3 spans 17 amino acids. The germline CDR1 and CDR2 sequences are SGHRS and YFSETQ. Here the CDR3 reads CASSSLVVAGGFNEQFF. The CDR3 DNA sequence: TGCGCCAGCAGCTCCCTCGTAGTCGCGGGAGGTTTCAATGAGCAGTTCTTC.

CDR3 nucleotides: TGTGCCACCAGTGATGACACACAGGGAGATGAAAGCCACAATGAGCAGTTCTTC. Translated: CATSDDTQGDESHNEQFF. The chain couples TRBV24-1 to TRBJ2-1, with TRBD1 as a possible D gene (6 bases). The length of the CDR3 is 18 residues. Germline CDR1 and CDR2: KGHDR and SFDVKD. V shed 3 bases and J shed 5 bases, with 22 bases lying between them.

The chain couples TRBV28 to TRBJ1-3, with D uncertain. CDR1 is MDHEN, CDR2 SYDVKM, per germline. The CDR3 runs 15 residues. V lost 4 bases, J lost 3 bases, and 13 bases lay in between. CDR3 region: CASSSRGKIGNTIYF. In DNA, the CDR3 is TGTGCCAGCAGTTCACGCGGAAAAATTGGAAACACCATATATTTT. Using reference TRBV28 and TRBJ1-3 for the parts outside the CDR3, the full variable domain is DVKVTQSSRYLVKRTGEKVFLECVQDMDHENMFWYRQDPGLGLRLIYFSYDVKMKEKGDIPEGYSVSREKKERFSLILESASTNQTSMYLCASSSRGKIGNTIYFGEGSWLTVV.

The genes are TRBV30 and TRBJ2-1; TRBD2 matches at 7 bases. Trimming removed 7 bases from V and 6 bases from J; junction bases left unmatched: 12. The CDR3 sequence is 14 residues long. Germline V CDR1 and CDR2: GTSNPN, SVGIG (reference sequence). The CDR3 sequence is CASLGPRGVNEQFF. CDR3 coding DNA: TGTGCCTCCCTAGGGCCCCGGGGGGTCAATGAGCAGTTCTTC.

The CDR3 DNA sequence: TGTGCCAGCAGCTATACAGGGGGGGCCAAAAACATTCAGTACTTC. This sequence encodes CASSYTGGAKNIQYF. The J gene is TRBJ2-4, the V gene TRBV3-1; 8 bases align to TRBD1. Germline lookup yields CDR1 LGHDT and CDR2 YNNKEL (reference sequence). Trimming cost V 5 bases and J 1 base; bases outside gene matches: 4. The CDR3 consists of 15 residues.

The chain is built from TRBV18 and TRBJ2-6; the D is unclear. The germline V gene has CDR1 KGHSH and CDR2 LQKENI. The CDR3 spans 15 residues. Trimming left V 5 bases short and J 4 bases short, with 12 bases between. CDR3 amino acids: CASSTSRLGANVLTF. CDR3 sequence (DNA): TGTGCCAGCTCAACTTCACGGCTGGGGGCCAACGTCCTGACTTTC. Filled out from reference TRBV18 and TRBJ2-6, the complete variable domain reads NAGVMQNPRHLVRRRGQEARLRCSPMKGHSHVYWYRQLPEEGLKFMVYLQKENIIDESGMPKERFSAEFPKEGPSILRIQQVVRGDSAAYFCASSTSRLGANVLTFGAGSRLTVL.

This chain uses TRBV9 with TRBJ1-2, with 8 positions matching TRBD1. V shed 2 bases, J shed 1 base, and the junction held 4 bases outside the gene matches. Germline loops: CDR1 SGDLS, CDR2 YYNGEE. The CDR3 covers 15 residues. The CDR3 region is CASSVGTGNNYGYTF. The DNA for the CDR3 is TGTGCCAGCAGCGTGGGGACAGGTAATAACTATGGCTACACCTTC.

In nucleotides, the CDR3 is TGTGCCAGCAGTTTACAATCAAAAAACATTCAGTACTTC. Amino acid sequence: CASSLQSKNIQYF. The chain combines TRBV12-3 or TRBV12-4 with TRBJ2-4; D call uncertain. The CDR3 has 13 residues. Trimming pared 2 bases from V and 4 bases from J, leaving 6 bases between.

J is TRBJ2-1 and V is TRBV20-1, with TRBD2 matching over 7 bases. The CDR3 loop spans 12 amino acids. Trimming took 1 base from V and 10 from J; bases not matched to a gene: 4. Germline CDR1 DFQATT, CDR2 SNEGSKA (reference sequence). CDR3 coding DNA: TGCAGTGCTAGAGCAACGGGAGGAGAGCAGTTCTTC. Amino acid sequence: CSARATGGEQFF.

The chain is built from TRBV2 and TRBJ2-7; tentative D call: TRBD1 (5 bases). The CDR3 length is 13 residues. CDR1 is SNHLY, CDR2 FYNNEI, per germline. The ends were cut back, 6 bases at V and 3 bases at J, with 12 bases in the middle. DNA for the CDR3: TGTGCCAGCAGGGAGACAGTGGGCTACGAGCAGTACTTC. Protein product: CASRETVGYEQYF.

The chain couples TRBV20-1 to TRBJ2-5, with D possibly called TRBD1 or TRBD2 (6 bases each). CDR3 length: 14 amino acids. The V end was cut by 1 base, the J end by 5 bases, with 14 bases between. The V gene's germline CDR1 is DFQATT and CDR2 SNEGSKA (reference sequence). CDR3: CSARVGGRWETQYF. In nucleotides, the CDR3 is TGCAGTGCTAGAGTAGGGGGGAGATGGGAGACCCAGTACTTC.

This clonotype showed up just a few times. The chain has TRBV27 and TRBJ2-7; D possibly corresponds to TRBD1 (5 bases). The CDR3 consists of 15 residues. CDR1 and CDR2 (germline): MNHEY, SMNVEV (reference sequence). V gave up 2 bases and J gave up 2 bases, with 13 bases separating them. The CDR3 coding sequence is TGTGCCAGCAGTTTAAATGCAGGGTCCCCCTACGAGCAGTACTTC. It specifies CASSLNAGSPYEQYF.

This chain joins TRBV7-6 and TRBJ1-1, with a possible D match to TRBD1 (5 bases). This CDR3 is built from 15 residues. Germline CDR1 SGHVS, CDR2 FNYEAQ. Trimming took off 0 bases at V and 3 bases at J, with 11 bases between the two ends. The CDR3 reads CASSLAWSGDTEAFF. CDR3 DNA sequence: TGTGCCAGCAGCTTAGCCTGGTCGGGGGACACTGAAGCTTTCTTT.

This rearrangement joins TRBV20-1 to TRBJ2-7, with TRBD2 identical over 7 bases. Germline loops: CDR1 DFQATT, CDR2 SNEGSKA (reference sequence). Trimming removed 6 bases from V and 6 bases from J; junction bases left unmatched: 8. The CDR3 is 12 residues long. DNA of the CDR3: TGCAGTGCCCGAGGACTAGTGAGCGAGCAGTACTTC. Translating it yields CSARGLVSEQYF.

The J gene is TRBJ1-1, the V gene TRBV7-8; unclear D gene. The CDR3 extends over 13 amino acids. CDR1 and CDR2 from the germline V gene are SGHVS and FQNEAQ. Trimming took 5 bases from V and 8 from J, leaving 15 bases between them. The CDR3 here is CASSPHPGREAFF. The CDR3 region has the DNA TGTGCCAGCAGCCCCCATCCGGGCAGGGAAGCTTTCTTT.

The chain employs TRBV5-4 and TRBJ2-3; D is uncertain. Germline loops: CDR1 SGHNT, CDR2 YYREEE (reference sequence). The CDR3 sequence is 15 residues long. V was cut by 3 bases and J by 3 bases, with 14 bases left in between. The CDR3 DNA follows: TGTGCCAGCAGCTCCCCTGGGATAGGAACAGATACGCAGTATTTT. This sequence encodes CASSSPGIGTDTQYF.